This passage covers 16 T cell receptor beta chains from one sample sequenced in a study of cytomegalovirus exposure and HLA in healthy donors. Repertoires were generated with immunoSEQ multiplex PCR, while TCRdb's copy carries only in-frame clones and drops some. The sample shows about 57,000 clones, about 92% of them seen only once. Sequenced sample: PBMCs. Source of these receptors: a woman between 18 and 29 years old in good health and CMV-seronegative.

This chain joins TRBV11-3 and TRBJ2-1, with 10 bases identical to TRBD2. In germline, CDR1 is SGHNT, CDR2 YENEEA. Trimming cost V 4 bases and J 5 bases; bases outside gene matches: 11. This CDR3 comprises 17 residues. The CDR3 region has the DNA TGTGCCAGCAGCTCCACTACACTAGCGGGGATAAACAATGAGCAGTTCTTC. Its translation: CASSSTTLAGINNEQFF.

The chain joins TRBV5-1 to TRBJ1-3; D is undetermined. Germline V gene lookup returns CDR1 SGHRS and CDR2 YFSETQ. The CDR3 consists of 15 residues. V lost 2 bases and J 2 bases, leaving 11 bases between the germline ends. The CDR3 DNA sequence: TGCGCCAGCAGCTTAGCCTCTCTTACTGGAAACACCATATATTTT. Residues: CASSLASLTGNTIYF.

This chain joins TRBV7-2 and TRBJ1-1; TRBD1 matches at 8 bases. Trimming cost V 3 bases and J 4 bases; bases outside gene matches: 4. Germline V gene lookup returns CDR1 SGHTA and CDR2 FQGNSA. This CDR3 is 14 amino acids long. The CDR3 loop reads CASSLGRGRTEAFF. CDR3 sequence (DNA): TGTGCCAGCAGCTTGGGCAGGGGGCGCACTGAAGCTTTCTTT.

V is TRBV11-3 and J is TRBJ2-1, with D tentatively TRBD1 (5 bases). V was cut by 5 bases and J by 7 bases, with 12 bases left in between. CDR1 is SGHNT, CDR2 YENEEA, per germline. The CDR3 is 13 amino acids. The chain's CDR3 is CASSLTQGNEQFF. The CDR3 coding sequence is TGTGCCAGCAGCCTAACCCAGGGTAATGAGCAGTTCTTC. Using reference TRBV11-3 and TRBJ2-1 for the parts outside the CDR3, the full variable domain is EAGVVQSPRYKIIEKKQPVAFWCNPISGHNTLYWYLQNLGQGPELLIRYENEEAVDDSQLPKDRFSAERLKGVDSTLKIQPAELGDSAVYLCASSLTQGNEQFFGPGTRLTVL.

This clone has only one observation. This chain links TRBV7-2 with TRBJ2-1; 7 bases align to TRBD2. Germline CDR1 and CDR2: SGHTA and FQGNSA. J gave up 5 bases and V 5 bases, and 3 bases lay outside the gene matches. CDR3 size: 13 residues. The chain's CDR3 is CASSLGTNNEQFF. The CDR3, as DNA: TGTGCCAGCAGCCTGGGGACTAACAATGAGCAGTTCTTC.

V usage is TRBV7-9 and J usage is TRBJ2-2; D might be TRBD2 (6 bases). The CDR3 spans 14 residues. Germline assignment: CDR1 SEHNR and CDR2 FQNEAQ (reference sequence). V shed 3 bases and J shed 6 bases, with 11 bases lying between them. The CDR3 region is CASSLTWGAGELFF. DNA for the CDR3: TGTGCCAGCAGCTTGACGTGGGGGGCCGGGGAGCTGTTTTTT. The whole variable domain, remainder taken from reference TRBV7-9 and TRBJ2-2, is DTGVSQNPRHKITKRGQNVTFRCDPISEHNRLYWYRQTLGQGPEFLTYFQNEAQLEKSRLLSDRFSAERPKGSFSTLEIQRTEQGDSAMYLCASSLTWGAGELFFGEGSRLTVL.

The J gene is TRBJ2-5, the V gene TRBV10-3; TRBD2 matches at 7 bases. V dropped 2 bases and J dropped 5; count of bases not matched to a gene: 8. Germline loops: CDR1 ENHRY, CDR2 SYGVKD. The CDR3 runs to 15 residues. The CDR3 DNA reads TGTGCCATCAGTGAGAGCGGGGCTTCGGGGGAGACCCAGTACTTC. It specifies CAISESGASGETQYF.

This chain joins TRBV19 and TRBJ1-1; maybe TRBD1 (6 bases). Germline V gene lookup returns CDR1 LNHDA and CDR2 SQIVND (reference sequence). Trimming took 7 bases from V and 8 from J, leaving 20 bases between them. The CDR3 is made up of 14 amino acids. CDR3: CASNAGALGLEAFF. DNA for the CDR3: TGTGCCAGTAACGCAGGGGCCTTGGGGCTCGAAGCTTTCTTT.

This chain uses TRBV5-1 with TRBJ2-3, with D perhaps matching TRBD2 (6 bases). CDR1 is SGHRS, CDR2 YFSETQ, per germline. V gave up 0 bases and J gave up 4 bases, with 12 bases separating them. The CDR3 totals 15 residues. CDR3 in amino acids: CASSLGLGRADTQYF. The CDR3 DNA reads TGCGCCAGCAGCTTGGGACTAGGTCGAGCAGATACGCAGTATTTT.

This chain connects TRBV7-2 to TRBJ2-7; 12 bases fit TRBD2. The CDR3 spans 15 residues. The germline V gene encodes CDR1 SGHTA and CDR2 FQGNSA. The V gene end was trimmed by 5 bases and the J gene end by 5 bases; junction bases not matched to a gene: 7. The CDR3 loop is CASSPQTSGGHEQYV. CDR3 bases: TGTGCCAGCAGCCCCCAAACTAGCGGGGGGCACGAGCAGTACGTC.

The rearrangement links TRBV27 to TRBJ2-7; a weak D match, TRBD2 (7 bases). Germline V lookup: CDR1 MNHEY, CDR2 SMNVEV (reference sequence). This CDR3 is built from 14 residues. Trimming left V 4 bases short and J 0 bases short, with 10 bases between. The CDR3 spells CASSWGGPSYEQYF. For the CDR3, the DNA is TGTGCCAGCAGTTGGGGGGGGCCCTCCTACGAGCAGTACTTC.

This clone showed up just once. The chain joins TRBV5-5 to TRBJ2-1, with D uncertain. CDR1 and CDR2 (germline): SGHKS, YYEKEE (reference sequence). The CDR3 covers 15 residues. With 1 base removed from V and 3 bases from J, the gap between germline ends came to 11 bases. CDR3 nucleotide sequence: TGTGCCAGCAGCTTGTTGCTAGAGAGCTACAATGAGCAGTTCTTC. It yields the protein CASSLLLESYNEQFF.

V gene TRBV18 combines with J gene TRBJ1-2, with TRBD1 matching 12 bases. From germline, CDR1 is KGHSH and CDR2 LQKENI. The CDR3 is 20 amino acids. V trimming: 3 bases; J trimming: 4 bases; junction bases outside the gene matches: 18. Written as DNA, the CDR3 is TGTGCCAGCTCACCTCTCCCCGTGGGACAGGGGGCCGGTAGGGGCTATGGCTACACCTTC. It translates to CASSPLPVGQGAGRGYGYTF.

This clone was observed a single time. V usage is TRBV5-8 and J usage is TRBJ1-6, with a possible D match to TRBD1 (6 bases). The CDR3 runs to 14 residues. Per the germline V gene, CDR1 is SGHTS and CDR2 is YDEGEE. V dropped 0 bases and J dropped 9 bases, with 10 bases sitting between them. The CDR3 DNA sequence: TGTGCCAGCAGCTTGGAAGGGGGGGGTTCACCCCTCCACTTT. It specifies CASSLEGGGSPLHF.

This rearrangement joins TRBV9 to TRBJ2-1; 10 bases align to TRBD2. CDR1 and CDR2 from the germline V gene are SGDLS and YYNGEE. The V gene end was trimmed by 3 bases and the J gene end by 0 bases; junction bases not matched to a gene: 21. This CDR3 region has 22 residues. The CDR3 coding sequence is TGTGCCAGCAGCGCATTCGGGATTAGGTGGGACAGCGGGAGGGCCTCCTACAATGAGCAGTTCTTC. Translated, it gives CASSAFGIRWDSGRASYNEQFF.

The rearrangement links TRBV5-1 to TRBJ2-3; 8 positions agree with TRBD1. There are 16 residues in the CDR3. V lost 2 bases to trimming and J lost 4 bases; unmatched junction nucleotides: 9. Germline V lookup: CDR1 SGHRS, CDR2 YFSETQ. The CDR3 spells CASSLRDRRGPDTQYF. In DNA form, the CDR3 reads TGCGCCAGCAGCTTACGGGACAGGAGGGGACCAGATACGCAGTATTTT.